This passage covers 19 T cell receptor beta chains from one sample sequenced in a study of T cell repertoires in cytomegalovirus infection. TCRdb re-called the reads with MiXCR, one entry per CDR3 protein. The table lists more than 150,000 distinct CDR3 sequences, 25% to 30% of them singletons, with about 28% in the top ten. The sample taken for sequencing was PBMCs. These receptors were obtained from a human donor in good health (CMV status not recorded). Some clones in this sample may be carry-over from other donors' samples.

Many counts were recorded for this clonotype. The chain recombines TRBV7-2 with TRBJ1-5, with D uncertain. This CDR3 has 14 residues. Germline lookup yields CDR1 SGHTA and CDR2 FQGNSA. Trimming left V 5 bases short and J 7 bases short, with 15 bases between. The CDR3 reads CASSQGFTGQPQHF. Here the CDR3 DNA reads TGTGCCAGCAGCCAAGGGTTTACGGGGCAGCCCCAGCATTTT.

This clonotype was counted ten times or more. The genes are TRBV11-2 and TRBJ2-7, with unresolved D. The germline V gene has CDR1 SGHAT and CDR2 FQNNGV. The V end lost 0 bases, the J end lost 5 bases, and 14 bases lay between the germline ends. This CDR3 region has 15 residues. For the CDR3, the DNA is TGTGCCAGCAGCTTAGATCGGGCCAGTTCCCACGAGCAGTACTTC. This gives the protein CASSLDRASSHEQYF.

This clonotype was seen just once. The J gene is TRBJ2-5, the V gene TRBV10-3, with 11 bases aligning to TRBD2. The CDR3 runs 15 residues. The V gene end was trimmed by 4 bases and the J gene end by 5 bases; junction bases not matched to a gene: 6. Germline lookup yields CDR1 ENHRY and CDR2 SYGVKD. In DNA, the CDR3 is TGTGCCATCAGTGTTAGCGGGGGGGCCGGGGAGACCCAGTACTTC. The encoded protein is CAISVSGGAGETQYF.

The rearrangement joins TRBV6-1 to TRBJ1-6; 7 bases align to TRBD1. The V segment lost 0 bases and the J segment 10 bases; nucleotides outside the gene matches: 9. The CDR3 spans 16 residues. Germline values: CDR1 MNHNS, CDR2 SASEGT. The CDR3 is CASSEATGDRGSPLHF. The CDR3, as DNA: TGTGCCAGCAGTGAAGCTACAGGGGACCGGGGATCACCCCTCCACTTT.

This clonotype has a count of ten or more. The chain has TRBV7-2 and TRBJ1-4, with D possibly matching TRBD1 (5 bases). Trimming stripped 1 base from V and 5 bases from J, with 11 bases between. Germline V gene sequence: CDR1 SGHTA, CDR2 FQGNSA. The CDR3 has 15 residues. CDR3 sequence reads: CASSLGLGGNEKLFF. CDR3 sequence (DNA): TGTGCCAGCAGCTTAGGGTTGGGGGGAAATGAAAAACTGTTTTTT.

The V call is TRBV29-1, the J call TRBJ2-1; no reliable D call. The germline V gene has CDR1 SQVTM and CDR2 ANQGSEA. This CDR3 is 14 amino acids long. V gave up 3 bases and J gave up 2 bases, with 11 bases separating them. CDR3 nucleotides: TGCAGCGTTGATAAGACTGCCACCTACAATGAGCAGTTCTTC. It translates to CSVDKTATYNEQFF.

The DNA for the CDR3 is TGTGCCAGCAGGGGGACAGGATCCTCCTACGAGCAGTACTTC. As protein: CASRGTGSSYEQYF. The rearrangement joins TRBV6-5 to TRBJ2-7; 8 bases are shared with TRBD1. The CDR3 is made up of 14 amino acids. Trimming at V came to 6 bases and at J to 0 bases, leaving 4 bases not matched to a gene. Germline-derived CDR1 and CDR2 are MNHEY and SVGAGI.

Comment on this clonotype: Compared with germline, one end of the junction differs, possibly owing to a read error. The J gene is TRBJ1-5, the V gene TRBV7-8; D may be TRBD1 (5 bases). CDR1 is SGHVS, CDR2 FQNEAQ, per germline. CDR3 length: 14 amino acids. The CDR3 here is CDSSFDGGFQPQHF. The CDR3 region has the DNA TGTGACAGCAGCTTTGACGGGGGGTTCCAGCCCCAGCATTTT.

V is TRBV7-9 and J is TRBJ1-1; no reliable D call. The CDR3 covers 12 residues. The V gene lost 1 base and the J gene lost 12 bases, with 12 bases spanning the gap. Germline values: CDR1 SEHNR, CDR2 FQNEAQ (reference sequence). The CDR3 coding sequence is TGTGCCAGCAGCTTAGGAAGGGCGGTCCCTTTCTTT. Translation: CASSLGRAVPFF.

The chain employs TRBV20-1 and TRBJ2-5; D is undetermined. CDR1 DFQATT and CDR2 SNEGSKA come from the germline V gene (reference sequence). The CDR3 spans 13 residues. V was cut by 2 bases and J by 5 bases, with 12 bases left in between. CDR3 sequence (DNA): TGCAGTGCTAGACCCGGTTTCGGGGAGACCCAGTACTTC. The encoded protein is CSARPGFGETQYF.

V and J are TRBV6-1 and TRBJ2-5; D remains ambiguous. CDR3 length equals 16 residues. V was shortened by 2 bases and J by 2 bases, with 15 bases between the two germline ends. Looked up from germline, CDR1 is MNHNS and CDR2 is SASEGT. Written as DNA, the CDR3 is TGTGCCAGCAGTGAACGGTTTAGCCTGTGGCAAGAGACCCAGTACTTC. As protein: CASSERFSLWQETQYF.

In regard to this clonotype: Since no conserved phenylalanine or tryptophan closes the CDR3, a read error is the likely cause. The V and J genes are TRBV6-2 or TRBV6-3 and TRBJ1-5; D gene uncertain. The germline V gene has CDR1 MNHEY and CDR2 SVGEGT. V was cut by 4 bases and J by 2 bases, with 15 bases left in between. The CDR3 is 16 residues long. The DNA of the CDR3 is TGTGCCAGCAGTTGGGCGTGGAATGGTGGCAATCAGCCCCAGCATTCT. Encoded protein: CASSWAWNGGNQPQHS.

The chain carries TRBV14 and TRBJ1-4; 7 nucleotides align to TRBD1. J lost 10 bases, V lost 0 bases, and 5 bases had no gene match. Germline V gene lookup returns CDR1 SGHDN and CDR2 FVKESK. The CDR3 is made up of 14 amino acids. For the CDR3, the DNA is TGTGCCAGCAGCCAAGAGAACAGGGGAGGAAAACTGTTTTTT. Its protein product is CASSQENRGGKLFF.

This clonotype has at least ten counts. This chain joins TRBV2 and TRBJ2-1, with 7 positions matching TRBD1. The junction had 9 bases not matched to a gene; V was cut back by 6 bases and J by 10 bases. The CDR3 runs 13 residues. Germline V lookup: CDR1 SNHLY, CDR2 FYNNEI. The CDR3 DNA follows: TGTGCCAGCAGGTCGGATAGGGGGCACGAGCAGTTCTTC. It specifies CASRSDRGHEQFF.

This rearrangement joins TRBV5-8 to TRBJ2-1, with TRBD2 matching over 14 bases. V lost 0 bases and J lost 2; bases outside the gene matches: 1. The CDR3 is made up of 17 amino acids. CDR1 is SGHTS and CDR2 is YDEGEE in the germline V gene. The CDR3 sequence is CASSLEGLAGAYNEQFF. CDR3 in DNA: TGTGCCAGCAGCTTGGAGGGACTAGCGGGGGCCTACAATGAGCAGTTCTTC.

The chain carries TRBV12-3 or TRBV12-4 and TRBJ2-1; the D is unclear. This CDR3 has 15 residues. Between the trimmed V and J ends, which lost 6 bases and 9 bases, there was a span of 21 bases. The CDR3 sequence is CASRDPPSSKGEQFF. CDR3 DNA sequence: TGTGCCAGCAGAGATCCGCCGTCCTCAAAGGGTGAGCAGTTCTTC.

V is TRBV7-2 and J is TRBJ1-4; D perhaps matches TRBD1 (6 bases). From germline, CDR1 is SGHTA and CDR2 FQGNSA. V lost 6 bases and J lost 8, with 13 bases in between. The CDR3 runs 13 residues. The CDR3 loop is CASSSTGGEKLFF. In DNA, the CDR3 is TGTGCCAGCAGTTCGACAGGAGGCGAAAAACTGTTTTTT.

V usage is TRBV6-1 and J usage is TRBJ2-3; D is possibly TRBD2 (5 bases). The V and J ends lost 4 bases and 9 bases respectively, with 17 bases between them. This CDR3 region has 14 residues. In germline, CDR1 is MNHNS, CDR2 SASEGT. The CDR3 sequence: CASSAYHGLVTQYF. DNA of the CDR3: TGTGCCAGCAGTGCCTATCACGGACTTGTCACGCAGTATTTT.

This clonotype was seen only a few times. V is TRBV29-1 and J is TRBJ2-7, with 8 nucleotides matching TRBD2. Germline V lookup: CDR1 SQVTM, CDR2 ANQGSEA. The CDR3 has 14 residues. The V gene end was trimmed by 0 bases and the J gene end by 1 base; junction bases not matched to a gene: 2. CDR3: CSVEERGVSYEQYF. The CDR3 DNA reads as TGCAGCGTTGAAGAGCGGGGGGTATCCTACGAGCAGTACTTC.